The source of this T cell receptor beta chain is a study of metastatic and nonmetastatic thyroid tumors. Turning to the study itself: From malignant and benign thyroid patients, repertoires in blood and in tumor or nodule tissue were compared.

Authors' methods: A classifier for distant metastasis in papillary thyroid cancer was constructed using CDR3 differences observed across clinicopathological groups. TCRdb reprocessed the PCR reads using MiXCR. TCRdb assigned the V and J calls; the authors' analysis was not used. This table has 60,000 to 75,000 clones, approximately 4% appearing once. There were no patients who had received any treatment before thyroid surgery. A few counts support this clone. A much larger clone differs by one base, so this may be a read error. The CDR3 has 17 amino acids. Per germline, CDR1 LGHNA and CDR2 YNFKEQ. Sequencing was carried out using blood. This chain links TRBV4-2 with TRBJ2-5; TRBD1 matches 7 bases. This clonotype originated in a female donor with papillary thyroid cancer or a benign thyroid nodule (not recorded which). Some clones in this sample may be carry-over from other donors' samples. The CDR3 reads CASGHNPKGGASETQYF. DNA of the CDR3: TGTGCCAGCGGCCACAATCCGAAAGGGGGCGCGTCGGAGACCCAGTACTTC.